This T cell receptor (beta chain) was found in a study of blood T cell repertoires in COVID-19. On the study more broadly: Samples came from the United States, Italy and Spain, spanning acute and convalescent COVID-19. Nucleic acid was either cDNA or gDNA, and it came from T cells, B-cell-depleted T cells, or PBMCs.

Profiled with immunoSEQ multiplex PCR; TCRdb holds only in-frame clones, not every one. The table has approximately 400,000 clones, around 87% seen once. V was trimmed by 6 bases and J by 0 bases, leaving 20 bases between them. This CDR3 has 17 amino acids. The germline CDR1 and CDR2 sequences are KGHSH and LQKENI. The TCR originated in a man under 40 who had recovered from COVID-19. Sequenced: PBMCs or T cells enriched from blood (not recorded which). The genes are TRBV18 and TRBJ1-1; D unclear. The CDR3 bases are TGTGCCAGCTCGTCATTAGTGGGTGGCGGCATGAACACTGAAGCTTTCTTT. Its translation is CASSSLVGGGMNTEAFF.